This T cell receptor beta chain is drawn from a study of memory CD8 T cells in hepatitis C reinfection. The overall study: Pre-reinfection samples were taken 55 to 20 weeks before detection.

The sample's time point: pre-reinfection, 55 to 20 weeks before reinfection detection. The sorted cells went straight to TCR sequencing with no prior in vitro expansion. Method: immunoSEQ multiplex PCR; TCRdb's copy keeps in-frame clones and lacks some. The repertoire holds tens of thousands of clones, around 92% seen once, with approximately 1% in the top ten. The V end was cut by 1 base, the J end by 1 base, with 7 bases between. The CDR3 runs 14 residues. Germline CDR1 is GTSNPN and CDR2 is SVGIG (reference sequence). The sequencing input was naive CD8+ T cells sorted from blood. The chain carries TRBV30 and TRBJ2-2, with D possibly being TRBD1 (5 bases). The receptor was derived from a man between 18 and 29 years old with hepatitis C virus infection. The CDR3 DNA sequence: TGTGCCTGGAGTGCCACAGGGAACACCGGGGAGCTGTTTTTT. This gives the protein CAWSATGNTGELFF. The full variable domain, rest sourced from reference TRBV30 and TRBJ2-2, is SQTIHQWPATLVQPVGSPLSLECTVEGTSNPNLYWYRQAAGRGLQLLFYSVGIGQISSEVPQNLSASRPQDRQFILSSKKLLLSDSGFYLCAWSATGNTGELFFGEGSRLTVL.